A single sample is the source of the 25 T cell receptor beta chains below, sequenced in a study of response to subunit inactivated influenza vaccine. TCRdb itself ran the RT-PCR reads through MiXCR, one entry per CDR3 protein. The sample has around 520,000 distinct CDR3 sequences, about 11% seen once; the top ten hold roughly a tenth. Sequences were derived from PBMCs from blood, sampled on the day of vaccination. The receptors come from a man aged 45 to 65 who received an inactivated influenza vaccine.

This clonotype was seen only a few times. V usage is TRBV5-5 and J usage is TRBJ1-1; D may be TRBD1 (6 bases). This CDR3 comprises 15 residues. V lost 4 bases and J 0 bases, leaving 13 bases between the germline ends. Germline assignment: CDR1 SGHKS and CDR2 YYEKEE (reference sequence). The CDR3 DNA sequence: TGTGCCAGCAGCCGCATAGGACAGATGAACACTGAAGCTTTCTTT. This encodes CASSRIGQMNTEAFF. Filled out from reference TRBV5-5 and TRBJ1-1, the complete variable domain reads DAGVTQSPTHLIKTRGQQVTLRCSPISGHKSVSWYQQVLGQGPQFIFQYYEKEERGRGNFPDRFSARQFPNYSSELNVNALLLGDSALYLCASSRIGQMNTEAFFGQGTRLTVV.

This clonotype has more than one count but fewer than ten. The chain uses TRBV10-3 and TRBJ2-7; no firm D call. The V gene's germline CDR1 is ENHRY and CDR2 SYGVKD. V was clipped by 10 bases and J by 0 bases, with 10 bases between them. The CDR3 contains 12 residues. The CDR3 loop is CATSSDSYEQYF. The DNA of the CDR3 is TGTGCCACCTCGTCCGACTCCTACGAGCAGTACTTC.

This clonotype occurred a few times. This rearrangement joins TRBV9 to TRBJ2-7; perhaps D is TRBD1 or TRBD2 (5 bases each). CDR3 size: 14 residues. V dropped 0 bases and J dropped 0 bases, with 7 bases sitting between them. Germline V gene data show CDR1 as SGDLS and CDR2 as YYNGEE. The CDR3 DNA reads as TGTGCCAGCAGCGTAGGGGACCTCTCCTACGAGCAGTACTTC. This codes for CASSVGDLSYEQYF.

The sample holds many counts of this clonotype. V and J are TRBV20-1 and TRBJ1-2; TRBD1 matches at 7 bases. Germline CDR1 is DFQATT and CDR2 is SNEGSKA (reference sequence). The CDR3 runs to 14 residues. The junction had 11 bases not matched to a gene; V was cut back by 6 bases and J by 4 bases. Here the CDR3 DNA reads TGCAGTGCCCTACTCCGGGACAGCCTCTATGGCTACACCTTC. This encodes CSALLRDSLYGYTF.

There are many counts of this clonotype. CDR3 bases: TGTGCCAGCAGTTTAGGGGGACCGAGCACTGAAGCTTTCTTT. Translation: CASSLGGPSTEAFF. V gene TRBV12-3 or TRBV12-4 combines with J gene TRBJ1-1; a possible D gene is TRBD1 (5 bases). V was clipped by 1 base and J by 4 bases, with 10 bases between them. CDR3 length: 14 amino acids.

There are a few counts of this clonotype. In nucleotides, the CDR3 is TGTGCCACCGGATCGAAGGGGGACAATCAGCCCCAGCATTTT. This codes for CATGSKGDNQPQHF. The V and J genes are TRBV12-3 or TRBV12-4 and TRBJ1-5, with a weak D call TRBD1 (6 bases). Trimming took off 10 bases at V and 3 bases at J, with 16 bases between the two ends. CDR3 length: 14 residues.

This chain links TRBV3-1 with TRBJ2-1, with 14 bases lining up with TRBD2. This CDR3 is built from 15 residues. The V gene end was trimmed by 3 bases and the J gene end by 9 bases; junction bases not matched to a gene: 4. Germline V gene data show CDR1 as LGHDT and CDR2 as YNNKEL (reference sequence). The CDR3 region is CASSQTSGRALEQFF. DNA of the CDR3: TGTGCCAGCAGCCAGACTAGCGGGAGGGCCCTTGAGCAGTTCTTC.

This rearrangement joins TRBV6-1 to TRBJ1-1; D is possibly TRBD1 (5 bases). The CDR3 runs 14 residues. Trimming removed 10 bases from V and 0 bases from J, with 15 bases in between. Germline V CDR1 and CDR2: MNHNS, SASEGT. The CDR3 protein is CAIGEAKMNTEAFF. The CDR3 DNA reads TGTGCCATAGGGGAGGCGAAAATGAACACTGAAGCTTTCTTT.

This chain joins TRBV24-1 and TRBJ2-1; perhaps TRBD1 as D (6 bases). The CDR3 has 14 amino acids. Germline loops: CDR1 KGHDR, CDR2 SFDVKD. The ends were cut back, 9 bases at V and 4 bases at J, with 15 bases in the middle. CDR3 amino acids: CATEGGPSYNEQFF. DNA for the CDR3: TGTGCCACCGAAGGGGGACCGTCATACAATGAGCAGTTCTTC.

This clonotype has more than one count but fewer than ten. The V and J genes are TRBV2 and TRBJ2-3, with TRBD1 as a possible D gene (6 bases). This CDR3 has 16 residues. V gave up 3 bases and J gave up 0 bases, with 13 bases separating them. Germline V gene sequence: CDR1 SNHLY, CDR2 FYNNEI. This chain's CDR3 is CASSDMTGSSTDTQYF. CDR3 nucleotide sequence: TGTGCCAGCAGTGATATGACAGGCTCTAGCACAGATACGCAGTATTTT.

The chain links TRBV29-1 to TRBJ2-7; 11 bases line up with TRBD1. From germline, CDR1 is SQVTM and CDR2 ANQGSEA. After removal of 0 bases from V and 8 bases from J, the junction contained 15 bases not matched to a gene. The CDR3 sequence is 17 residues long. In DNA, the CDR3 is TGCAGCGTTGAAGACTCCAGACCGGGACAGGGGGTTTTGAAGCAGTACTTC. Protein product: CSVEDSRPGQGVLKQYF.

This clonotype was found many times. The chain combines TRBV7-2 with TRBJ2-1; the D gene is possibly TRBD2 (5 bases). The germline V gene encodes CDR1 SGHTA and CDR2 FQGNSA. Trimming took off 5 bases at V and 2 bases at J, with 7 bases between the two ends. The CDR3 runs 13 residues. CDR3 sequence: CASSRAAYNEQFF. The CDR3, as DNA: TGTGCCAGCAGCCGAGCGGCCTACAATGAGCAGTTCTTC.

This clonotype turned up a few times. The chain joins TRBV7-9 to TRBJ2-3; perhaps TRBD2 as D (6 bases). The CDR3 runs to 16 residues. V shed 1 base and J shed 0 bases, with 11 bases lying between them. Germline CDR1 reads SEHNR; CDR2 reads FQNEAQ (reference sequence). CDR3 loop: CASSLGVAASTDTQYF. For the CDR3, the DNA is TGTGCCAGCAGCTTAGGCGTAGCGGCTAGCACAGATACGCAGTATTTT.

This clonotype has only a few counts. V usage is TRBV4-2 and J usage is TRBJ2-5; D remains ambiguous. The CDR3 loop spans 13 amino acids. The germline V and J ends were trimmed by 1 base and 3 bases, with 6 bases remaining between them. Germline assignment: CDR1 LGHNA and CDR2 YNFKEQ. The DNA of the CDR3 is TGTGCCAGCAGCCAAGTTCAAAAAGAGACCCAGTACTTC. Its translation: CASSQVQKETQYF.

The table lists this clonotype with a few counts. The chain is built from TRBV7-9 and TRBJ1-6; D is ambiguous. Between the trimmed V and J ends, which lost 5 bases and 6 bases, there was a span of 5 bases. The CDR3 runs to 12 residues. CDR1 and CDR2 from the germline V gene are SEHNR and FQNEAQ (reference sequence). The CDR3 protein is CASSALNSPLHF. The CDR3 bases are TGTGCCAGCAGCGCCCTTAATTCACCCCTCCACTTT.

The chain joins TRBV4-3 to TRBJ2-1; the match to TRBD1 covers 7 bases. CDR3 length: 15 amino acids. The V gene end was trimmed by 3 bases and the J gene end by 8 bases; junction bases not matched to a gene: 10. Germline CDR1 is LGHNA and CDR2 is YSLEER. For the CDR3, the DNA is TGCGCCAGCAGCCACCGGGACAGCCGAGACCATGAGCAGTTCTTC. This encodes CASSHRDSRDHEQFF.

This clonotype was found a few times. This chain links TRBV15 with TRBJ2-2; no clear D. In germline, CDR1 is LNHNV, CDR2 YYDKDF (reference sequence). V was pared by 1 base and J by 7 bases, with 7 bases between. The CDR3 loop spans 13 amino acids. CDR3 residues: CATSRGLGGELFF. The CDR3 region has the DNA TGTGCCACCAGCAGAGGGTTGGGCGGGGAGCTGTTTTTT.

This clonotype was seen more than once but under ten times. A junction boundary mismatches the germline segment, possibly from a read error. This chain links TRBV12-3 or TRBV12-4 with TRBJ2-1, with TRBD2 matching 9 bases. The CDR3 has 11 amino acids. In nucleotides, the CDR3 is TGTGCCAGCAGTTCGGCGGGGGGGGAAATCTTC. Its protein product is CASSSAGGEIF.

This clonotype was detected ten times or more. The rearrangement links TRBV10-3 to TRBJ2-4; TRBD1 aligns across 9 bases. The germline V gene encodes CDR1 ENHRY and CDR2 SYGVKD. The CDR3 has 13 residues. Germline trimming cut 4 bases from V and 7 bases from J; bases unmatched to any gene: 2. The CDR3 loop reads CAISVGTGNIQYF. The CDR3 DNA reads TGTGCCATCAGTGTAGGGACAGGGAACATTCAGTACTTC.

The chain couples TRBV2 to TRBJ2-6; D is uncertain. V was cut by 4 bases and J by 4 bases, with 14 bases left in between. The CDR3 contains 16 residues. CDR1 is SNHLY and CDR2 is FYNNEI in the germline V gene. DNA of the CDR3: TGTGCCAGCAGTGTACAGAAATCCCTCGGGGCCAACGTCCTGACTTTC. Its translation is CASSVQKSLGANVLTF.

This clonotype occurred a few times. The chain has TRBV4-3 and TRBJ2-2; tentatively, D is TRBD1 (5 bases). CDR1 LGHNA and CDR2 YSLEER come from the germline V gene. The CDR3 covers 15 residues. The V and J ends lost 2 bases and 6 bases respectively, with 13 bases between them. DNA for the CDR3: TGCGCCAGCAGCCAATTCAGGGAATCGGCCGGGGAGCTGTTTTTT. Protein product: CASSQFRESAGELFF.

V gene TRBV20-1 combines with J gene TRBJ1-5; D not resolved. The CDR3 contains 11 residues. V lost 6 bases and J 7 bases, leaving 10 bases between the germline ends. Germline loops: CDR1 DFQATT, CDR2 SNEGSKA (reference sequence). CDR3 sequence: CSAGLSQPQHF. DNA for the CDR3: TGCAGTGCAGGGCTCAGCCAGCCCCAGCATTTT.

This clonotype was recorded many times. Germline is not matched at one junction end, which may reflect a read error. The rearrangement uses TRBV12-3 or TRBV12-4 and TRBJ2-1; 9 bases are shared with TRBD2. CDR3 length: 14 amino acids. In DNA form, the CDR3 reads TGTGCCAGCAATTTAGCGGGAGTAGCGAATGAGCAGTTCTTC. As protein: CASNLAGVANEQFF.

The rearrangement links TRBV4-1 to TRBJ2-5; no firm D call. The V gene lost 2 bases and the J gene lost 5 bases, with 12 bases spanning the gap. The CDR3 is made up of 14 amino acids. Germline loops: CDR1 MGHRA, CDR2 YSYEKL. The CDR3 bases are TGCGCCAGCAGCCAAAACCCAATAGGGGAGACCCAGTACTTC. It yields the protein CASSQNPIGETQYF.

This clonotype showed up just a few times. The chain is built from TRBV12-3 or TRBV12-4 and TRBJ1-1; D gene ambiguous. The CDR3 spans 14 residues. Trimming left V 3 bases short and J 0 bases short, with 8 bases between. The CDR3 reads CASSFSMVNTEAFF. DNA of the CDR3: TGTGCCAGCAGTTTTTCGATGGTGAACACTGAAGCTTTCTTT.